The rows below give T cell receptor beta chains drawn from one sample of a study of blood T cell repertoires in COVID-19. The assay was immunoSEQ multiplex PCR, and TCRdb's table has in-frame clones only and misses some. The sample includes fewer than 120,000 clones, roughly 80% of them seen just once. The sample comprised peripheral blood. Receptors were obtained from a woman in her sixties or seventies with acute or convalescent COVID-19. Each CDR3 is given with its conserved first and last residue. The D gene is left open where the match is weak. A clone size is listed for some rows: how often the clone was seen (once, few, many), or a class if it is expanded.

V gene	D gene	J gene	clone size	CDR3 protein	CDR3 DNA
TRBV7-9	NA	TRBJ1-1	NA	CASSLASGAEAFF	TGTGCCAGCAGCTTAGCGTCAGGGGCTGAAGCTTTCTTT
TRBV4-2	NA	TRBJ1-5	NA	CASSQGQSNQPQHF	TGTGCCAGCAGCCAAGGACAGAGTAATCAGCCCCAGCATTTT
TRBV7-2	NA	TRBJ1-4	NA	CASSPPPGQLNEKLFF	TGTGCCAGCAGCCCACCCCCCGGACAGCTTAATGAAAAACTGTTTTTT
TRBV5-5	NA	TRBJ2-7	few	CASSFGQAYEQYF	TGTGCCAGCAGCTTTGGACAAGCCTACGAGCAGTACTTC
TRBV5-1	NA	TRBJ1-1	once	CASSLGGNTEAFF	TGCGCCAGCAGCTTGGGCGGAAACACTGAAGCTTTCTTT
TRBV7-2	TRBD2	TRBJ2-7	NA	CASSSRSGGTYEQYF	TGTGCCAGCAGCTCACGTAGCGGGGGGACCTACGAGCAGTACTTC
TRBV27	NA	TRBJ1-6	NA	CASSLSGPLPGSYNSPLHF	TGTGCCAGCAGTTTATCGGGGCCCCTCCCGGGCTCCTATAATTCACCCCTCCACTTT
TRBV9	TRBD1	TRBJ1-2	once	CASSPRPGTGYLIGYTF	TGTGCCAGCAGCCCCCGTCCCGGGACAGGGTACCTTATAGGCTACACCTTC
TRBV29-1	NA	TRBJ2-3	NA	CSVEGGKGSDTQYF	TGCAGCGTTGAAGGCGGGAAGGGGTCAGATACGCAGTATTTT
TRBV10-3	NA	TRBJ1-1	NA	CAISATGFDTEAFF	TGTGCCATCAGTGCCACAGGGTTCGACACTGAAGCTTTCTTT
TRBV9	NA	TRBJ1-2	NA	CASSGPTGGGSSNYGYTF	TGTGCCAGCAGCGGACCTACGGGGGGCGGAAGCTCTAACTATGGCTACACCTTC
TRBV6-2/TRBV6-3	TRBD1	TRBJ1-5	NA	CASSPDRVGIDNQPQHF	TGTGCCAGCAGCCCGGACAGGGTGGGGATTGACAATCAGCCCCAGCATTTT
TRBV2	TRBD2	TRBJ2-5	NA	CASNLAGDLGETQYF	TGTGCCAGCAACCTAGCGGGGGATCTGGGGGAGACCCAGTACTTC
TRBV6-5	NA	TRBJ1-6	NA	CASSYRDTTNSPLHF	TGTGCCAGCAGTTACCGGGACACGACGAATTCACCCCTCCACTTT
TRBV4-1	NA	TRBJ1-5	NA	CASSQEGAYGNQPQHF	TGCGCCAGCAGCCAGGAGGGAGCATACGGCAATCAGCCCCAGCATTTT
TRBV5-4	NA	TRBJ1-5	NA	CASSLGFGQPQHF	TGTGCCAGCAGCTTGGGATTCGGTCAGCCCCAGCATTTT
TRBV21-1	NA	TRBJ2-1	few	CASIHPGQHHLVEQFF	TGTGCCAGCATCCATCCCGGACAGCATCACCTAGTAGAGCAGTTCTTC
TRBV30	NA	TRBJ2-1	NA	CAWGRGTYNEQFF	TGTGCCTGGGGTCGGGGTACCTACAATGAGCAGTTCTTC
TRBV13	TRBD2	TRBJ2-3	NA	CASSSPTSETDTQYF	TGTGCCAGCAGCTCACCGACTAGCGAGACAGATACGCAGTATTTT
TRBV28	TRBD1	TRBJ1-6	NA	CASRQTGGNSPLHF	TGTGCCAGCAGACAGACAGGGGGCAATTCACCCCTCCACTTT
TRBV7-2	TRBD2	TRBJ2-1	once	CASSPGLAVANEQFF	TGTGCCAGCAGCCCGGGACTAGCCGTCGCCAATGAGCAGTTCTTC
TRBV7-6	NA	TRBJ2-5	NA	CASSPTGPGGETQYF	TGTGCCAGCAGCCCCACAGGCCCGGGTGGAGAGACCCAGTACTTC
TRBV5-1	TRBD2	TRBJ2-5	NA	CASSPGLAGGQETQYF	TGCGCCAGCAGCCCGGGTTTAGCGGGGGGGCAAGAGACCCAGTACTTC
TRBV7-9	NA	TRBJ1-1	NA	CASRFQTGNTEAFF	TGTGCCAGCAGATTTCAGACAGGGAACACTGAAGCTTTCTTT
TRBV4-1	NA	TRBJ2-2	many	CASSQPDISNTGELFF	TGCGCCAGCAGCCAACCCGACATTTCGAACACCGGGGAGCTGTTTTTT
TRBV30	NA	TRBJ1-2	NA	CAWSRGYGYTF	TGTGCCTGGAGTAGAGGGTATGGCTACACCTTC
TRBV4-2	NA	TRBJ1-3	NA	CASSQNRDGNTIYF	TGTGCCAGCAGCCAAAACAGGGATGGAAACACCATATATTTT
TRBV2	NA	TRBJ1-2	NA	CASNHRDSLDYGYTF	TGTGCCAGCAACCACCGGGACTCCCTGGACTATGGCTACACCTTC
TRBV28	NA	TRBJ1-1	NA	CASRPTGRTEAFF	TGTGCCAGCAGGCCTACAGGGCGGACTGAAGCTTTCTTT
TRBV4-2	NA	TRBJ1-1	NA	CASSHAGGGSTEAFF	TGTGCCAGCAGCCACGCGGGGGGAGGAAGCACTGAAGCTTTCTTT
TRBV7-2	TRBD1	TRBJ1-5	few	CASSPAPDRPNQPQHF	TGTGCCAGCAGCCCTGCCCCGGACAGGCCAAATCAGCCCCAGCATTTT
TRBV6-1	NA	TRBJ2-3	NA	CASSEASVATDTQYF	TGTGCCAGCAGTGAAGCCTCAGTCGCTACAGATACGCAGTATTTT
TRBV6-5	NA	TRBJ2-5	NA	CASSLEGGETQYF	TGTGCCAGCAGTTTGGAGGGAGGAGAGACCCAGTACTTC
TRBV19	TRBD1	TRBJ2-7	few	CASSIGTGGEQYF	TGTGCCAGTAGTATAGGAACAGGGGGCGAGCAGTACTTC
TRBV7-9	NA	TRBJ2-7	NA	CASSLALDAGNQQYF	TGTGCCAGCAGCTTAGCGCTGGACGCGGGTAACCAGCAGTACTTC
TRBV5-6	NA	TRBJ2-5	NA	CASSLVADQETQYF	TGTGCCAGCAGCTTGGTGGCCGACCAAGAGACCCAGTACTTC
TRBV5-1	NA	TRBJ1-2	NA	CASSLGVQDGYTF	TGCGCCAGCAGCTTGGGGGTACAGGATGGCTACACCTTC
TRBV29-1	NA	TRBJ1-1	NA	CSVLTATNTEAFF	TGCAGCGTACTGACAGCGACGAACACTGAAGCTTTCTTT
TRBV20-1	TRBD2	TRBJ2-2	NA	CRASTLAGGGPGELFF	TGCAGGGCTAGTACCCTGGCCGGGGGGGGCCCCGGGGAGCTGTTTTTT
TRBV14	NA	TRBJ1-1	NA	CASSLNMNTEAFF	TGTGCCAGCAGCCTCAACATGAACACTGAAGCTTTCTTT
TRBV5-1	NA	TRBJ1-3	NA	CASSPRTGTGNTIYF	TGCGCCAGCAGCCCCAGAACAGGCACTGGAAACACCATATATTTT
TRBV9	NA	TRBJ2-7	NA	CASSVVAPGLLSSSYEQYF	TGTGCCAGCAGCGTAGTTGCCCCGGGACTCCTCTCCTCCTCCTACGAGCAGTACTTC
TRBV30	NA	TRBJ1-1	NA	CAWSVRLGAGTEAFF	TGTGCCTGGAGTGTACGCTTGGGGGCCGGCACTGAAGCTTTCTTT
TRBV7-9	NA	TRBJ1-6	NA	CASSLDQGFSPLHF	TGTGCCAGCAGCTTGGATCAGGGATTTTCACCCCTCCACTTT
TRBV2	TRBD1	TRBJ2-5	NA	CASSPDRGPQETQYF	TGTGCCAGCAGTCCCGACAGGGGCCCTCAAGAGACCCAGTACTTC
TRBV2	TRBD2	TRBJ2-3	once	CASSRTVAGGPSPDTQYF	TGTGCCAGCTCCCGAACGGTAGCGGGGGGCCCTAGCCCAGATACGCAGTATTTT
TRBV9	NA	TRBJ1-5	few	CASSVDTNQPQHF	TGTGCCAGCAGCGTAGACACCAATCAGCCCCAGCATTTT
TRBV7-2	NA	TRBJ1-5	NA	CASSVGLINQPQHF	TGTGCCAGCAGCGTCGGACTAATTAATCAGCCCCAGCATTTT
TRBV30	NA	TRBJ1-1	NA	CAVKGSLGGQNTEAFF	TGTGCGGTAAAGGGGTCGTTGGGGGGGCAAAACACTGAAGCTTTCTTT